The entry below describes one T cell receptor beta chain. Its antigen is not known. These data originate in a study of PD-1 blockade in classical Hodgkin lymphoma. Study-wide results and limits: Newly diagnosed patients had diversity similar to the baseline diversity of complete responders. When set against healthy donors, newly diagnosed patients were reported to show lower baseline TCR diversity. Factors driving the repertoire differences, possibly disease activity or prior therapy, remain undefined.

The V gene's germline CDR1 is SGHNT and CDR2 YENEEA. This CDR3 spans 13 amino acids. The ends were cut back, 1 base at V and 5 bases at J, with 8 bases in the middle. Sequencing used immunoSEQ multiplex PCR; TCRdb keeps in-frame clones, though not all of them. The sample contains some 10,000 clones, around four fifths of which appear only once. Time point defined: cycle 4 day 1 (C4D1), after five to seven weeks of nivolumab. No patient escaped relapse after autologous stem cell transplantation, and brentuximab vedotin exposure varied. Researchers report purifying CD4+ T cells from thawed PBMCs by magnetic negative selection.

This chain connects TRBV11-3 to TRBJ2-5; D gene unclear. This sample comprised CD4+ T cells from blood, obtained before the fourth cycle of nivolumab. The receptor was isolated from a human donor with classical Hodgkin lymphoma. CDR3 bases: TGTGCCAGCAGCTTAGGAGGTATGGAGACCCAGTACTTC. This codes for CASSLGGMETQYF.